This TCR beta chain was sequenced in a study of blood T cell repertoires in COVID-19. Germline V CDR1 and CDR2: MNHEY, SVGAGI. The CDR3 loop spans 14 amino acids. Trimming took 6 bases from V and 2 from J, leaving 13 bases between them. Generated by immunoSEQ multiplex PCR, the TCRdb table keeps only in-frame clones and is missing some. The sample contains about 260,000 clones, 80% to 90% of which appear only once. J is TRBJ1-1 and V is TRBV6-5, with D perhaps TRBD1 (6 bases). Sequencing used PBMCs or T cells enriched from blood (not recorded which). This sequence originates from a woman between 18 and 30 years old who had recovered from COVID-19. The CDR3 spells CASSAGGPNTEAFF. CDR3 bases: TGTGCCAGCAGCGCCGGGGGGCCAAACACTGAAGCTTTCTTT.